This T cell receptor beta chain emerged from a study of T cells in Graves' hyperthyroidism and ophthalmopathy. V lost 2 bases, J lost 5 bases, and 15 bases lay in between. Germline V gene sequence: CDR1 SGHTA, CDR2 FQGTGA. The CDR3 totals 15 residues. This clonotype was recorded many times. Amplification of TCR beta CDR3 regions used RNA as the template. The HTBI primer set drove a first-round RT-PCR of the TCR CDR3. MiXCR, run by TCRdb on the multiplex PCR reads, gives a single entry per CDR3 protein. Among 610,000 or so distinct CDR3 sequences listed, 40% to 55% were seen once. Input material: peripheral blood or thyroid tissue (not recorded which). The chain couples TRBV7-3 to TRBJ2-5, with D unresolved. This clonotype was sampled from a woman between 18 and 29 years old with Graves' hyperthyroidism. CDR3 bases: TGTGCCAGCAGCTTAGACCCAACGCCACAGGAGACCCAGTACTTC. Amino acids: CASSLDPTPQETQYF.